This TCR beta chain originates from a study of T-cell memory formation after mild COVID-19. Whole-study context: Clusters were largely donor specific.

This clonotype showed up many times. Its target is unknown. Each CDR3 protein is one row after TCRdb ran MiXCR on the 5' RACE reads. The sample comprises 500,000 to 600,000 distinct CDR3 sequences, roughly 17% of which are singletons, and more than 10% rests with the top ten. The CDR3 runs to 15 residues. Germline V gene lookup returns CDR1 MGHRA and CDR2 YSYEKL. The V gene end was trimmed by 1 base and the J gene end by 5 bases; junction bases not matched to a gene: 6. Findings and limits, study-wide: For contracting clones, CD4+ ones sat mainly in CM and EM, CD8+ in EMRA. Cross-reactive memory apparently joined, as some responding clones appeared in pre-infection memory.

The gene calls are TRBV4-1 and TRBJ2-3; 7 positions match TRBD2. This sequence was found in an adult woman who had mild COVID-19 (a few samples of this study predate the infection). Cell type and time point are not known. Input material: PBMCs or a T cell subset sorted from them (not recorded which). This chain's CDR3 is CASSQGGREGDTQYF. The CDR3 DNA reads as TGCGCCAGCAGCCAAGGTGGGAGGGAGGGAGATACGCAGTATTTT.